This T cell receptor beta chain was retrieved from a study of blood T cell repertoires in COVID-19. Study-wide context: The United States, Italy and Spain supplied acute and convalescent COVID-19 samples. Sample material is recorded as cDNA or gDNA derived from T cells, B-cell-depleted T cells, or PBMCs.

Clones were sequenced by immunoSEQ multiplex PCR, and TCRdb holds only the in-frame ones, with some missing. The sample contains approximately 140,000 clones, around 90% of which appear only once. The sample taken for sequencing was peripheral blood. The sequence derives from an older woman with acute or convalescent COVID-19.

This CDR3 is CASSAGRRDEQYF. The CDR3, as DNA: TGTGCCAGCAGCGCAGGCCGCAGGGACGAGCAGTACTTC. The chain couples TRBV9 to TRBJ2-7; perhaps TRBD1 as D (5 bases). This CDR3 spans 13 amino acids. V lost 3 bases, J lost 5 bases, and 12 bases lay in between. The germline V gene encodes CDR1 SGDLS and CDR2 YYNGEE. Variable domain in full (rest from reference TRBV9 and TRBJ2-7): DSGVTQTPKHLITATGQRVTLRCSPRSGDLSVYWYQQSLDQGLQFLIQYYNGEERAKGNILERFSAQQFPDLHSELNLSSLELGDSALYFCASSAGRRDEQYFGPGTRLTVT.